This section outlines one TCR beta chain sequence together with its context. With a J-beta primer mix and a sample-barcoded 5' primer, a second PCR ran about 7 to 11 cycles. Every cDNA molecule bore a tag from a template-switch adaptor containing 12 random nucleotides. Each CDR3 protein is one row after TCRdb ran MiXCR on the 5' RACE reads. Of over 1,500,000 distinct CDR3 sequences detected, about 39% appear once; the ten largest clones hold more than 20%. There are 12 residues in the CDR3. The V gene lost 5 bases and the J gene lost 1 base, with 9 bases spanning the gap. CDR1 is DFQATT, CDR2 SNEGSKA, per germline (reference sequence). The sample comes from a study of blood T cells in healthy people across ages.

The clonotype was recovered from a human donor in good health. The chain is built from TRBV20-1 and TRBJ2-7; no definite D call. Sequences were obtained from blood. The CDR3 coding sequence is TGCAGTGCTGAGGAGTGGTCCTACGAGCAGTACTTC. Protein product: CSAEEWSYEQYF.